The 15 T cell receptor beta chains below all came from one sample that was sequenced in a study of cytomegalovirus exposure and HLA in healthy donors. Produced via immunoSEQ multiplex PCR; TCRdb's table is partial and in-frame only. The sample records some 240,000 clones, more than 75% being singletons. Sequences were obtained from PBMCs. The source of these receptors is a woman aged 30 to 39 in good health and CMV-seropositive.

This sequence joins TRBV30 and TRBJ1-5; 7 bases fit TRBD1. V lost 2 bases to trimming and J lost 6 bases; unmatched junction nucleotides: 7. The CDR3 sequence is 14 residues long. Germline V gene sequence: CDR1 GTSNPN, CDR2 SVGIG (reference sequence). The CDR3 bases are TGTGCCTGGAGTATTAGACAGGGCAGTCAGCCCCAGCATTTT. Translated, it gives CAWSIRQGSQPQHF.

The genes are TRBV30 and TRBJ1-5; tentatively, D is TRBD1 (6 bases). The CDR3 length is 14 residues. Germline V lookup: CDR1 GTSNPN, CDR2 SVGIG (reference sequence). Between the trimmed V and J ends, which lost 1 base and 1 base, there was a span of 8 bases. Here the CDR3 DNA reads TGTGCCTGGAGTGAGACAGGAAGCAATCAGCCCCAGCATTTT. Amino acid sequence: CAWSETGSNQPQHF.

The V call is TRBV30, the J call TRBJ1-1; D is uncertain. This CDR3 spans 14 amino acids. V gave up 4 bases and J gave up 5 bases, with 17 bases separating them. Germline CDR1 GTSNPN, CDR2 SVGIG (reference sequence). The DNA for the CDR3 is TGTGCCTGGAACTTCGACCTAGCGGCAACTGAAGCTTTCTTT. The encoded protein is CAWNFDLAATEAFF.

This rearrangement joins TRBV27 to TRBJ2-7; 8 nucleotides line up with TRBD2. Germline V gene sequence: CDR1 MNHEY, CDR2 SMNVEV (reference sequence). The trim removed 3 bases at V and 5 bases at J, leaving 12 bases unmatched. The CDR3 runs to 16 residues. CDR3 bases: TGTGCCAGCAGTTTCCGTAGCGGGAACGTTGCCCACGAGCAGTACTTC. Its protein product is CASSFRSGNVAHEQYF.

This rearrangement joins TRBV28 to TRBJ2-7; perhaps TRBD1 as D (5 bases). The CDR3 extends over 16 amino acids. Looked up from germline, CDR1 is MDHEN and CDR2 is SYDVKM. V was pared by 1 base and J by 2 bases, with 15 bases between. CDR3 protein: CASSLLAGSGPYEQYF. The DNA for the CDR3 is TGTGCCAGCAGTTTATTAGCAGGGTCGGGTCCCTACGAGCAGTACTTC.

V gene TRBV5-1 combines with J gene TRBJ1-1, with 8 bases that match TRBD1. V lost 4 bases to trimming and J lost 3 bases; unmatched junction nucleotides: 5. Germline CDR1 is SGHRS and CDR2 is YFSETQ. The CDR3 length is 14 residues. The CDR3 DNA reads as TGCGCCAGCAGCCGGACAGGGAAGCACACTGAAGCTTTCTTT. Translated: CASSRTGKHTEAFF.

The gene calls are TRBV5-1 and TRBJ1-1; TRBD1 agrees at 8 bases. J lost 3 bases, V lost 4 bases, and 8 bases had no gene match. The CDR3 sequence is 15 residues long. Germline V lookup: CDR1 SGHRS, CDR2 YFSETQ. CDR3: CASSGGDRLDTEAFF. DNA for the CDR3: TGCGCCAGCAGCGGCGGGGACAGGTTAGACACTGAAGCTTTCTTT. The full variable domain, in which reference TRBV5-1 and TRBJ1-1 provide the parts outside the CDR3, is KAGVTQTPRYLIKTRGQQVTLSCSPISGHRSVSWYQQTPGQGLQFLFEYFSETQRNKGNFPGRFSGRQFSNSRSEMNVSTLELGDSALYLCASSGGDRLDTEAFFGQGTRLTVV.

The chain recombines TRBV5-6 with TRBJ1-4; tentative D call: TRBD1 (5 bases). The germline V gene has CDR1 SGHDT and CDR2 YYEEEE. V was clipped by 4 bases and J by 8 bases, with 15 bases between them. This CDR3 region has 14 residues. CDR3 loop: CASSPPAGGEKLFF. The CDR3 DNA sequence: TGTGCCAGCAGCCCACCGGCGGGGGGGGAAAAACTGTTTTTT.

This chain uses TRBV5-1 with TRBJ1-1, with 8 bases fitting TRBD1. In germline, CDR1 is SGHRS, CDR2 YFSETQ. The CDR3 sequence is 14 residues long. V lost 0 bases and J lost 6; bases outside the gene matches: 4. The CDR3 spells CASSLGRGLPEAFF. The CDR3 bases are TGCGCCAGCAGCTTGGGCAGGGGGCTACCTGAAGCTTTCTTT.

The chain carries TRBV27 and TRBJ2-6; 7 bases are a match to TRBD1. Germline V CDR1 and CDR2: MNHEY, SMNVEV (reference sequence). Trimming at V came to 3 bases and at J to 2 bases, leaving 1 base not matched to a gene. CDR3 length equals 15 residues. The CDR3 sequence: CASSFTGAGANVLTF. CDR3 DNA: TGTGCCAGCAGTTTTACAGGGGCTGGGGCCAACGTCCTGACTTTC.

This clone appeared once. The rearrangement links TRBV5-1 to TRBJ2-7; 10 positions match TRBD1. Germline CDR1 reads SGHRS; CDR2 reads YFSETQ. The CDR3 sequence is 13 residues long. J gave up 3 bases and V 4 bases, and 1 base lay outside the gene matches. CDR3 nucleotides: TGCGCCAGCAGCCGGGACAGGGGCTACGAGCAGTACTTC. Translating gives CASSRDRGYEQYF.

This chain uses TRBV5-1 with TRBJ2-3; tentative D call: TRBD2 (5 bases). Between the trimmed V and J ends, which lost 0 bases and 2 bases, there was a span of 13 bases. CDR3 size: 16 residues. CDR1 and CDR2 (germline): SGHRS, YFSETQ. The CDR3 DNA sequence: TGCGCCAGCAGCTTGGGATGGGGAGTAGACACAGATACGCAGTATTTT. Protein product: CASSLGWGVDTDTQYF.

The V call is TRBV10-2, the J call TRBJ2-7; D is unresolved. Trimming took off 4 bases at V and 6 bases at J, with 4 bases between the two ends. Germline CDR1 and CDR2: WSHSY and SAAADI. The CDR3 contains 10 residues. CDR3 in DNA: TGCGCCAGCAGTGCGGGCGAGCAGTACTTC. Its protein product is CASSAGEQYF.

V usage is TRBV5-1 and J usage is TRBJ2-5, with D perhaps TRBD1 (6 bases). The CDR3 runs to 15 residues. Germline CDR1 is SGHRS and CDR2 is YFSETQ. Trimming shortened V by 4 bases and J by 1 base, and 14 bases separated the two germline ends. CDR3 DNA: TGCGCCAGCAGCGCCTTCGGGACACCCCAAGAGACCCAGTACTTC. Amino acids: CASSAFGTPQETQYF.

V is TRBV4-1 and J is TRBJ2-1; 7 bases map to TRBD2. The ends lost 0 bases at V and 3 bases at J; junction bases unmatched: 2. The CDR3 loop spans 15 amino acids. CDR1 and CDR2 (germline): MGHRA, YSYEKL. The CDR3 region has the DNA TGCGCCAGCAGCCAAGAGCGGGAGTACTACAATGAGCAGTTCTTC. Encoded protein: CASSQEREYYNEQFF.